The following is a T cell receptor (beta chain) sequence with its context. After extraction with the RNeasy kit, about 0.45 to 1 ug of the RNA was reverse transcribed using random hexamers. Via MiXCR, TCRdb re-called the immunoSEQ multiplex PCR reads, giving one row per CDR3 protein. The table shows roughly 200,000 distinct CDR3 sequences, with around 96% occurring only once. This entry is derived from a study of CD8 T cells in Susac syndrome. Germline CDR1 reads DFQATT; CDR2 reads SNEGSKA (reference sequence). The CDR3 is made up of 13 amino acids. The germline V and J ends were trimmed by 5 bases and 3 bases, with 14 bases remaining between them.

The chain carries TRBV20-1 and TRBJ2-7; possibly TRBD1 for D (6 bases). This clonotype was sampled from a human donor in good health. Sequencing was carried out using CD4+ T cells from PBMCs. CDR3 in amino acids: CSAEKQGRYEQYF. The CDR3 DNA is TGCAGTGCTGAAAAGCAGGGGCGCTACGAGCAGTACTTC.